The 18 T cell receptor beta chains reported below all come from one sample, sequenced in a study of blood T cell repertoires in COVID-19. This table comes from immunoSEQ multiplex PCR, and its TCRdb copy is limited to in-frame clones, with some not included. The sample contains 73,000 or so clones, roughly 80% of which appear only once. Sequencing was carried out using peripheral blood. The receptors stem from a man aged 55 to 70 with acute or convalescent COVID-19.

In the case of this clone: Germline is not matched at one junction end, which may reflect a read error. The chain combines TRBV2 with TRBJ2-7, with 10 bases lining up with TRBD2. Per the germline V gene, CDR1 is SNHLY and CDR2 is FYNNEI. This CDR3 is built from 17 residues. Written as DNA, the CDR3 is TGTGCCAGCAGAGAAGTACTTCCTAGCGGGAGAAGGCGGGAGCAGTACTTC. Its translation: CASREVLPSGRRREQYF.

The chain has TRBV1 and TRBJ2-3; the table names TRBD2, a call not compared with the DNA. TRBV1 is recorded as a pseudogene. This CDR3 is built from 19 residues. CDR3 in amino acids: CTSSQRSALAGGYTDTQYF. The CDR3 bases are TGCACCAGCAGCCAAAGGTCCGCGCTAGCGGGGGGGTACACAGATACGCAGTATTTT.

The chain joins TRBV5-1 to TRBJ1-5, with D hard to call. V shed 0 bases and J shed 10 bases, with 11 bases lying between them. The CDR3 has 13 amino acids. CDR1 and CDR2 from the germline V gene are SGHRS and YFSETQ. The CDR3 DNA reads TGCGCCAGCAGCTTGGGCCCAACAAACCCCCAGCATTTT. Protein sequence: CASSLGPTNPQHF.

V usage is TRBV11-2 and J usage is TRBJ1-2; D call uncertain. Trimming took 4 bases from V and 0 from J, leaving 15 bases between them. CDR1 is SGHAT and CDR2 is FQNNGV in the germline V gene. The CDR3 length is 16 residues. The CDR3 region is CASSYYGLGANYGYTF. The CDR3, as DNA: TGTGCCAGCAGCTACTACGGTCTTGGAGCTAACTATGGCTACACCTTC.

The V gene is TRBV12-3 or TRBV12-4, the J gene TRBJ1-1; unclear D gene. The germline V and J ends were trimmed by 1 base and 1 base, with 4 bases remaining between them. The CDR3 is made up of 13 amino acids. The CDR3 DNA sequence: TGTGCCAGCAGTTTAGGCGGGAACACTGAAGCTTTCTTT. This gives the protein CASSLGGNTEAFF.

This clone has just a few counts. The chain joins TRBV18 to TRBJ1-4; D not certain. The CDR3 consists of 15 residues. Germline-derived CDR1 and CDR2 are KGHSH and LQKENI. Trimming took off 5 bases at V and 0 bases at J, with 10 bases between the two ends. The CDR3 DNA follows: TGTGCCAGCTCAGAAATTTACTCAACTAATGAAAAACTGTTTTTT. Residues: CASSEIYSTNEKLFF. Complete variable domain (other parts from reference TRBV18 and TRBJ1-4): NAGVMQNPRHLVRRRGQEARLRCSPMKGHSHVYWYRQLPEEGLKFMVYLQKENIIDESGMPKERFSAEFPKEGPSILRIQQVVRGDSAAYFCASSEIYSTNEKLFFGSGTQLSVL.

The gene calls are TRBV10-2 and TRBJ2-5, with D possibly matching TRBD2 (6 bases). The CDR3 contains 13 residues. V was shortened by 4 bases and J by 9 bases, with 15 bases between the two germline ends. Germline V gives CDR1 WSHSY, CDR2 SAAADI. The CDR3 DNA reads TGCGCCAGCAGTGTCGGGACTCACAAGGCCCAGTACTTC. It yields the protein CASSVGTHKAQYF.

The chain's CDR3 is CASVPGHDQDGYLEGYTF. CDR3 in DNA: TGTGCCAGCGTTCCAGGGCATGATCAGGACGGATACTTGGAGGGCTACACCTTC. This chain connects TRBV3-1 (or the pseudogene TRBV3-2) to TRBJ1-2; D might be TRBD1 (5 bases). Germline V lookup: CDR1 LGHDT, CDR2 YNNKEL (reference sequence). The CDR3 contains 18 residues. V lost 8 bases and J 8 bases, leaving 33 bases between the germline ends.

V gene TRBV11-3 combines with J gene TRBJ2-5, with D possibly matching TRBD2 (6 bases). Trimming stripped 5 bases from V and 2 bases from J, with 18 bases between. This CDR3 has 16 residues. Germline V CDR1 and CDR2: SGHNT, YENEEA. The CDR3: CASSAGKGGEQETQYF. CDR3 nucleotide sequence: TGTGCCAGCAGCGCCGGTAAGGGAGGAGAGCAAGAGACCCAGTACTTC.

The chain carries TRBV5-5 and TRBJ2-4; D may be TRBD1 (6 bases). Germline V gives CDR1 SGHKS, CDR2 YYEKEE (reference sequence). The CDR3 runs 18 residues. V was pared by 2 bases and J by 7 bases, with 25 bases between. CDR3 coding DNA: TGTGCCAGCAGCTTTGACCCTTTCCCGACAGGCGCGGAGAACATTCAGTACTTC. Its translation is CASSFDPFPTGAENIQYF.

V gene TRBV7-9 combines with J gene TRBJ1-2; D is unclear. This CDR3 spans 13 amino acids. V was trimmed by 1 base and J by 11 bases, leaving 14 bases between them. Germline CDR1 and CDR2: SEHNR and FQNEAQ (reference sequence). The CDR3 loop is CASSLGSDPRYTF. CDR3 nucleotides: TGTGCCAGCAGCTTAGGGTCAGATCCTCGATACACCTTC.

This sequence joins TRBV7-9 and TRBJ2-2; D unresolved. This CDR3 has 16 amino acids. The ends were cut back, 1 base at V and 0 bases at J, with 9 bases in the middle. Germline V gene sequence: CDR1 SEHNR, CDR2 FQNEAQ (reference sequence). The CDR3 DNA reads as TGTGCCAGCAGCTTAGGGGCAGAAACGAACACCGGGGAGCTGTTTTTT. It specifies CASSLGAETNTGELFF.

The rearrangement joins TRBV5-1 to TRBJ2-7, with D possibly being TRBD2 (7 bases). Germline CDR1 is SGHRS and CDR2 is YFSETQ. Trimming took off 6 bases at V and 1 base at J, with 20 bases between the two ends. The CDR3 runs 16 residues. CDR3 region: CASIVRGGFFSYEQYV. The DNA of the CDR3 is TGCGCCAGCATTGTAAGGGGGGGATTTTTTTCCTACGAGCAGTACGTC.

CDR3 region: CASSPLLAGVEETQYF. CDR3 coding DNA: TGTGCCAGCTCACCACTCCTAGCGGGAGTGGAAGAGACCCAGTACTTC. The J gene is TRBJ2-5, the V gene TRBV18; the match to TRBD2 covers 10 bases. Germline V lookup: CDR1 KGHSH, CDR2 LQKENI. V lost 1 base to trimming and J lost 3 bases; unmatched junction nucleotides: 5. The CDR3 loop spans 16 amino acids.

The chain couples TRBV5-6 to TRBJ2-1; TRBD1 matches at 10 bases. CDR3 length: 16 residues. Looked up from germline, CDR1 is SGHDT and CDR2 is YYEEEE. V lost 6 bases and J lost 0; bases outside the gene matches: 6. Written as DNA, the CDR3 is TGTGCCAGCACAAGACAGGGGGCGAACTCCTACAATGAGCAGTTCTTC. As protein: CASTRQGANSYNEQFF.

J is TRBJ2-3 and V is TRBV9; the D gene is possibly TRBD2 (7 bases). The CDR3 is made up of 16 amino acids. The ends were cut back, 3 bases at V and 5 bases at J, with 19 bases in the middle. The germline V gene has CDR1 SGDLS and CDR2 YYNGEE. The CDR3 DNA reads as TGTGCCAGCAGCGGACGGAAGGCGGGGGCGGGAGATACGCAGTATTTT. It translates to CASSGRKAGAGDTQYF.

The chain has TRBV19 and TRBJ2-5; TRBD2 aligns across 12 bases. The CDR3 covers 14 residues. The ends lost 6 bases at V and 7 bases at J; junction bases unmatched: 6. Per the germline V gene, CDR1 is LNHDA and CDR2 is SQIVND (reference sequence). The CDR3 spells CASRTSGGVGTQYF. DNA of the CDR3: TGTGCCAGTAGGACTAGCGGGGGAGTCGGGACCCAGTACTTC.

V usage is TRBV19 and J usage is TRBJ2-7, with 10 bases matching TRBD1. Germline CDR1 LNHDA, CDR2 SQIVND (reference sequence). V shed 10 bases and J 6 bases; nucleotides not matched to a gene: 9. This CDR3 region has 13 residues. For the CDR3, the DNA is TGTGCCACCGGGGGGACAGGGGCCCTCGAGCAGTACTTC. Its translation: CATGGTGALEQYF.